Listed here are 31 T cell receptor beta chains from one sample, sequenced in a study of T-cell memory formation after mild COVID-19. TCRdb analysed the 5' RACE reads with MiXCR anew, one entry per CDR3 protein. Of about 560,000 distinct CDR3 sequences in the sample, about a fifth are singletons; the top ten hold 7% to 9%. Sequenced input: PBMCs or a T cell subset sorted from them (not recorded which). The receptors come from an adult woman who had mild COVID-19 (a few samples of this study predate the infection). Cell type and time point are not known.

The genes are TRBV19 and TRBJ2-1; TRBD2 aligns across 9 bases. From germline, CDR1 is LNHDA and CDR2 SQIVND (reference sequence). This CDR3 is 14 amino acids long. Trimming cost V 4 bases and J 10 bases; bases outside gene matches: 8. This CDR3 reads CASSTRTSASEQFF. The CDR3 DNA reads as TGTGCCAGTAGTACCAGGACTAGCGCTAGCGAGCAGTTCTTC. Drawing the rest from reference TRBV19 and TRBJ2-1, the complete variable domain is DGGITQSPKYLFRKEGQNVTLSCEQNLNHDAMYWYRQDPGQGLRLIYYSQIVNDFQKGDIAEGYSVSREKKESFPLTVTSAQKNPTAFYLCASSTRTSASEQFFGPGTRLTVL.

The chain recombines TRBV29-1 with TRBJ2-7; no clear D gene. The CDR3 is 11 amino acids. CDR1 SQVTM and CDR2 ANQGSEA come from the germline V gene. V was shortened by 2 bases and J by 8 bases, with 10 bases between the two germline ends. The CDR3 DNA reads TGCAGCGTTGAAACAGAGCTTAAGCAGTACTTC. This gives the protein CSVETELKQYF.

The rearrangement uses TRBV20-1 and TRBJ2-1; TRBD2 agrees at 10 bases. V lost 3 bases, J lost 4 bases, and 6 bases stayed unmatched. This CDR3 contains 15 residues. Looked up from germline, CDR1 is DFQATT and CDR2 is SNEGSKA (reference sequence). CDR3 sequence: CSASWGTSVYNEQFF. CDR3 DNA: TGCAGTGCTAGTTGGGGGACTAGCGTTTACAATGAGCAGTTCTTC.

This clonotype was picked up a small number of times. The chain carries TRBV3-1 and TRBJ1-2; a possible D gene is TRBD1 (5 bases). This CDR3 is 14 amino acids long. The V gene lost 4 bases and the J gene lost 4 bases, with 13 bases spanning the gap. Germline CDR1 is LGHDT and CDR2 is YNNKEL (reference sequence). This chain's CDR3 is CASSPPGLLYGYTF. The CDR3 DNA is TGTGCCAGCAGCCCTCCGGGACTGCTCTATGGCTACACCTTC.

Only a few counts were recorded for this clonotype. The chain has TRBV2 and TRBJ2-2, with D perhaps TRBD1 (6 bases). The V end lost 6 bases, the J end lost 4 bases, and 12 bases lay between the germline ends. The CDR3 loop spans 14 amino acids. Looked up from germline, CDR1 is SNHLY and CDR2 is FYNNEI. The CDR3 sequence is CASRGGFGTGELFF. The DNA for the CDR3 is TGTGCCAGCAGAGGGGGTTTCGGCACCGGGGAGCTGTTTTTT.

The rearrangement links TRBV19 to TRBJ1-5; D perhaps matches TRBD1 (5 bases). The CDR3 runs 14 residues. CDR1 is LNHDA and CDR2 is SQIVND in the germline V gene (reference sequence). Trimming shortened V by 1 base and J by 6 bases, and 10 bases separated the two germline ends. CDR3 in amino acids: CASSIVQGGQPQHF. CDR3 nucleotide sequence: TGTGCCAGTAGTATAGTCCAGGGTGGTCAGCCCCAGCATTTT.

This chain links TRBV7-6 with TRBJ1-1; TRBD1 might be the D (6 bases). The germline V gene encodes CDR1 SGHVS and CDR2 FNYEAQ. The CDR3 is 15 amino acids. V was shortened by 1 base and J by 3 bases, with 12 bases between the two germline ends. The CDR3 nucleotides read TGTGCCAGCAGCTTAGTGCAGGGGTTGGACACTGAAGCTTTCTTT. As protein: CASSLVQGLDTEAFF.

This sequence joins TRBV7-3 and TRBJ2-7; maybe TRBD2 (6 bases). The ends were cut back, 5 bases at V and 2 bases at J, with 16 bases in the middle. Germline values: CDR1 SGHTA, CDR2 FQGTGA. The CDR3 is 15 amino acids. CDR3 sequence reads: CASSQAPGGAYEQYF. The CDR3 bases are TGTGCCAGCAGCCAGGCCCCCGGGGGTGCCTACGAGCAGTACTTC.

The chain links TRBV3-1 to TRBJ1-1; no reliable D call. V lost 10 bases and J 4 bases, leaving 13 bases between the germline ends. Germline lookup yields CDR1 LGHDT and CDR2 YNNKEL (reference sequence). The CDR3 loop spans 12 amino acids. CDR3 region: CATGEDGTEAFF. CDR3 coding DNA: TGTGCCACTGGGGAAGATGGCACTGAAGCTTTCTTT.

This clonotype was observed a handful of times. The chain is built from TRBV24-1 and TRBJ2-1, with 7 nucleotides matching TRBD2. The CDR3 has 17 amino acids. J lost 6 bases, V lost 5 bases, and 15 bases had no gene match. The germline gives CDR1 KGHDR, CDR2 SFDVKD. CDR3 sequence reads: CATSGHPGRGNGNEQFF. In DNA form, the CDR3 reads TGTGCCACCAGTGGCCACCCCGGGCGGGGGAATGGCAATGAGCAGTTCTTC.

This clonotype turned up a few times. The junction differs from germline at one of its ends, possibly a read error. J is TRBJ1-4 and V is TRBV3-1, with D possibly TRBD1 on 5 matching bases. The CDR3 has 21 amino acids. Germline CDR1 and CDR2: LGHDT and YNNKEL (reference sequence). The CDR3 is CASSPRSGHHQLVATNEKLFF. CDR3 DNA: TGTGCCAGCAGCCCAAGGTCTGGACATCATCAGCTCGTCGCTACGAATGAAAAACTTTTTTTT.

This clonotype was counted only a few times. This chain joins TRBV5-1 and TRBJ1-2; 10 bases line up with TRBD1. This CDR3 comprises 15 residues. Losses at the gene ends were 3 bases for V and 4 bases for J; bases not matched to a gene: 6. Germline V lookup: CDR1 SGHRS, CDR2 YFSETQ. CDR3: CASSSGTGVIYGYTF. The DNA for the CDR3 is TGCGCCAGCAGCTCAGGGACAGGGGTTATCTATGGCTACACCTTC.

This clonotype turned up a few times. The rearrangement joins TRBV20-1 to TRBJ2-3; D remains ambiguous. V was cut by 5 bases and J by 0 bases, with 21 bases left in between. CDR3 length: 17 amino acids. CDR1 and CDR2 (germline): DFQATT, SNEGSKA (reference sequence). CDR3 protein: CSAPRTTTLTSTDTQYF. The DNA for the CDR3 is TGCAGTGCTCCTAGAACCACGACATTGACTAGCACAGATACGCAGTATTTT.

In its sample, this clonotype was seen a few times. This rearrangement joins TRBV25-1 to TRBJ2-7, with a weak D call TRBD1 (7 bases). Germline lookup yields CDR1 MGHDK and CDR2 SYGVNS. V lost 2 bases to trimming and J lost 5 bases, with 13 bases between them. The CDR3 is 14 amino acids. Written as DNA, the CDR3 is TGTGCCAGCAGTGAAGGAGGGGGCAAACACGAGCAGTACTTC. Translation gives CASSEGGGKHEQYF.

The CDR3 coding sequence is TGTGCCAGCAGTTACTCGGTGGGGGCCACTGAAGCTTTCTTT. Translated, it gives CASSYSVGATEAFF. This chain uses TRBV6-6 with TRBJ1-1; the D gene is possibly TRBD1 (6 bases). Trimming took 0 bases from V and 4 from J, leaving 9 bases between them. The CDR3 has 14 residues. Germline CDR1 is MNHNY and CDR2 is SVGAGI (reference sequence).

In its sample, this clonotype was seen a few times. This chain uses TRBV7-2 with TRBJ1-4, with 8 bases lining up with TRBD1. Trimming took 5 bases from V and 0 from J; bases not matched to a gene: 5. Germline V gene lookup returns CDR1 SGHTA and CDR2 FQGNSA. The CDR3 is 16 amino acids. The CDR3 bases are TGTGCCAGCAGCGGGACAGGCCTTGCAACTAATGAAAAACTGTTTTTT. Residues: CASSGTGLATNEKLFF.

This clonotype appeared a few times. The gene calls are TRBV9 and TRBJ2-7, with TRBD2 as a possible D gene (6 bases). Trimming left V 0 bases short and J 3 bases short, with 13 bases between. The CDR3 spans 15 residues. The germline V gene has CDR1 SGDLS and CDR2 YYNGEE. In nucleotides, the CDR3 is TGTGCCAGCAGCGTAGGGGGAGGAAGTGACTACGAGCAGTACTTC. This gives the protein CASSVGGGSDYEQYF.

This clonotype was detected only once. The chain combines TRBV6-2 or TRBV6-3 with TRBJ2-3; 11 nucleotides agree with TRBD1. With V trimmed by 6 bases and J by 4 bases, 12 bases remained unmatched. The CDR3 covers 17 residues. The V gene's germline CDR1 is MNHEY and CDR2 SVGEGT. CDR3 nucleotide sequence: TGTGCCAGCAGATACGACCCGGACAGGGGGCGCGCAGATACGCAGTATTTT. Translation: CASRYDPDRGRADTQYF.

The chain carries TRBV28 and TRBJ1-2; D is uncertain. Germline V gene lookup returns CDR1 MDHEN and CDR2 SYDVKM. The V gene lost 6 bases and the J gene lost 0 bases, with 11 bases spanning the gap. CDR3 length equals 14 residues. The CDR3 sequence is CASRTISANYGYTF. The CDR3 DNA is TGTGCCAGCAGGACCATCTCAGCTAACTATGGCTACACCTTC.

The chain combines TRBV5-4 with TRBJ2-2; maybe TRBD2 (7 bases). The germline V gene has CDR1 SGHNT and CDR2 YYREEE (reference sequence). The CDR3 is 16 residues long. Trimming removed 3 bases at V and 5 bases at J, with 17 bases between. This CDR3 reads CASSSYRGAGTGELFF. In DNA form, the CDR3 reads TGTGCCAGCAGCTCTTACCGGGGGGCGGGGACCGGGGAGCTGTTTTTT. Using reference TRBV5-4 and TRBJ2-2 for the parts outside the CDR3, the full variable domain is ETGVTQSPTHLIKTRGQQVTLRCSSQSGHNTVSWYQQALGQGPQFIFQYYREEENGRGNFPPRFSGLQFPNYSSELNVNALELDDSALYLCASSSYRGAGTGELFFGEGSRLTVL.

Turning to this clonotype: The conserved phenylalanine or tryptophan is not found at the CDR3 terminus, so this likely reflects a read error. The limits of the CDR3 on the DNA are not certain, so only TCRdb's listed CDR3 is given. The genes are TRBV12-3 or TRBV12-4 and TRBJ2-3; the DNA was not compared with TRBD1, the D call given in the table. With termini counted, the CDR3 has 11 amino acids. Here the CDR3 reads CASSTRGAPSL.

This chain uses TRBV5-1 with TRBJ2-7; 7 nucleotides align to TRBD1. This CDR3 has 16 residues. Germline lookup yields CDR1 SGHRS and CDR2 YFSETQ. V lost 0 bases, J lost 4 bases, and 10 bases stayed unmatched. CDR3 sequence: CASSLDGRGKVYEQYF. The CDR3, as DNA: TGCGCCAGCAGCTTGGATGGCAGGGGGAAGGTGTACGAGCAGTACTTC.

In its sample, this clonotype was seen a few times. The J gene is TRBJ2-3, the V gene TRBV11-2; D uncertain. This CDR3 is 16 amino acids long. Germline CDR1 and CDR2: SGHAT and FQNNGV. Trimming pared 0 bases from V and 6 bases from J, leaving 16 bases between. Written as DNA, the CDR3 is TGTGCCAGCAGCTTAGATCCGGTCAGAATTAGCGATACGCAGTATTTT. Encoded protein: CASSLDPVRISDTQYF.

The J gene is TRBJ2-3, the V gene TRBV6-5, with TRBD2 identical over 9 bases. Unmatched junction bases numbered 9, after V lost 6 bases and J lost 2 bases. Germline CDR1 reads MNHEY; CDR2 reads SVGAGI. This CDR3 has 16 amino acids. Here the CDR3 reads CASRSDLAGITDTQYF. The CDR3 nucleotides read TGTGCCAGCAGATCGGATCTAGCGGGGATCACAGATACGCAGTATTTT.

CDR3: CSARDDQGVGEKLFF. The CDR3 DNA is TGCAGTGCTAGAGATGATCAGGGGGTAGGCGAAAAACTGTTTTTT. The chain combines TRBV20-1 with TRBJ1-4, with 7 bases identical to TRBD1. V trimming: 0 bases; J trimming: 8 bases; junction bases outside the gene matches: 9. This CDR3 has 15 residues. Germline lookup yields CDR1 DFQATT and CDR2 SNEGSKA (reference sequence).

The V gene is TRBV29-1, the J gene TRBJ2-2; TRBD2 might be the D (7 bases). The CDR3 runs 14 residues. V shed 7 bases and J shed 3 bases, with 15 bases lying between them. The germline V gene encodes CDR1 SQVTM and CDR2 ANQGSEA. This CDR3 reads CSAGTGGYTGELFF. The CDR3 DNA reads TGCAGCGCGGGGACGGGGGGCTACACCGGGGAGCTGTTTTTT.

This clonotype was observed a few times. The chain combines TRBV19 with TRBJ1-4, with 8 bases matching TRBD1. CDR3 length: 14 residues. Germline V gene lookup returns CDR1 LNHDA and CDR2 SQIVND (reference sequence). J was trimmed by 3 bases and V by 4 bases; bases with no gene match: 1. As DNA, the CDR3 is TGTGCCAGTAGTACGGGACAGGCTAATGAAAAACTGTTTTTT. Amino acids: CASSTGQANEKLFF.

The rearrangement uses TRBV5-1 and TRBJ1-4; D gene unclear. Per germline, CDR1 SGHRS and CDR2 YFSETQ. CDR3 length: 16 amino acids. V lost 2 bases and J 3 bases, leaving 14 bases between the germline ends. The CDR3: CASSFSGYGANEKLFF. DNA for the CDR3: TGCGCCAGCAGCTTCTCCGGTTATGGGGCTAATGAAAAACTGTTTTTT.

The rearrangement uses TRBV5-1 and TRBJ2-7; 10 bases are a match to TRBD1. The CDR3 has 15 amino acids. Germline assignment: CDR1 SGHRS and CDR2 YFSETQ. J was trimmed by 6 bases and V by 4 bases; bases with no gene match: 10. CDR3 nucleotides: TGCGCCAGCAGCCCGGGGGACAGGGGACTCGTCGAGCAGTACTTC. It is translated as CASSPGDRGLVEQYF.

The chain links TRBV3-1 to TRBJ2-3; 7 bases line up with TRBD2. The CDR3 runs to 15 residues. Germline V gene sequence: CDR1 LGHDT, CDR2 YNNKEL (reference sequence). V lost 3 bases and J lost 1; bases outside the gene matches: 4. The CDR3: CASSHLAAGTDTQYF. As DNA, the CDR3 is TGTGCCAGCAGCCATCTAGCGGCGGGCACAGATACGCAGTATTTT.

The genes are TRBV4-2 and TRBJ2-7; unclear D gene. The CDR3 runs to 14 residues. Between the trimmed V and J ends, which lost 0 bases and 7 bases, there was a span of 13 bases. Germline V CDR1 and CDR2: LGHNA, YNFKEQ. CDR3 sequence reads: CASSQDLMATEQYF. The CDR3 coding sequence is TGTGCCAGCAGCCAAGATCTGATGGCAACAGAGCAGTACTTC.